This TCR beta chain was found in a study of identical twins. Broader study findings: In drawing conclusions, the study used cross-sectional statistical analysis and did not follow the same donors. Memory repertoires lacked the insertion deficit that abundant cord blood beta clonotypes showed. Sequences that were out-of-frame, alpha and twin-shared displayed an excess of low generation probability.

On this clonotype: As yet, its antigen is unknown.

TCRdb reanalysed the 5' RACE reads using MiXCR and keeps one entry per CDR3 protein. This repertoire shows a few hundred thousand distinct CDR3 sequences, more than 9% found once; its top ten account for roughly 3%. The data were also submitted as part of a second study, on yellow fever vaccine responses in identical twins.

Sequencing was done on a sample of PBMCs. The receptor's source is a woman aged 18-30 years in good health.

The CDR3 is CASSFDGLAGGAETQYF. CDR3 DNA sequence: TGTGCCAGCAGCTTCGACGGACTAGCGGGAGGAGCTGAGACCCAGTACTTC. The V gene is TRBV5-6, the J gene TRBJ2-5; 14 nucleotides align to TRBD2. Germline CDR1 is SGHDT and CDR2 is YYEEEE. The CDR3 is 17 amino acids. The trim removed 2 bases at V and 5 bases at J, leaving 8 bases unmatched.